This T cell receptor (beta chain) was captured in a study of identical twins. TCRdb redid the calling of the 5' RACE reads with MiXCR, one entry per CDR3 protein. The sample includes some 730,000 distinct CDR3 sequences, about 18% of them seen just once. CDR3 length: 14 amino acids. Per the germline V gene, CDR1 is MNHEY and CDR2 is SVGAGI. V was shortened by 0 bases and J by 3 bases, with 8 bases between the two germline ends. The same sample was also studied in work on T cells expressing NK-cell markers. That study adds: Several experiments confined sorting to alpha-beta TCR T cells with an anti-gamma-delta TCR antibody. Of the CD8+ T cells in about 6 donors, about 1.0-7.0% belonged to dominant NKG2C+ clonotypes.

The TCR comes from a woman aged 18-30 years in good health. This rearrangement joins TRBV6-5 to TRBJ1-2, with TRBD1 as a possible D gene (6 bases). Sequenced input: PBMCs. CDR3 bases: TGTGCCAGCAGTTACTCGAAGGGGGACTATGGCTACACCTTC. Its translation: CASSYSKGDYGYTF.